The 7 T cell receptor beta chains presented below share a single source sample, sequenced in a study of T cell responses to AZD1222 COVID-19 vaccine (dated by TCRdb to about 2021). Library construction relied on the immunoSEQ multiplex PCR assay. Held by TCRdb, this immuneACCESS table contains in-frame sequences only and omits some clones. Under half of the omission traces to an unresolved V gene where checked; the cause of the rest is unknown. For this sample the table gives about 140,000 clones, of which 90% were detected only once. The ten biggest clones cover about 3.4% of the sample. This specimen's time point label, per the study, means: baseline before first vaccination. Material: peripheral blood, obtained on day 0 of AZD1222 vaccination. All receptors derive from an adult in good health.

The CDR3 bases are TGTGCCAGCAGCCTCTGGCCCGGGGAGCTGTTTTTT. Translated, it gives CASSLWPGELFF. The chain uses TRBV6-5 and TRBJ2-2, with D hard to call. Trimming took off 6 bases at V and 6 bases at J, with 8 bases between the two ends. CDR1 is MNHEY, CDR2 SVGAGI, per germline. This CDR3 has 12 residues.

The chain uses TRBV5-6 and TRBJ2-3; TRBD2 agrees at 11 bases. Germline CDR1 and CDR2: SGHDT and YYEEEE. V was pared by 0 bases and J by 5 bases, with 8 bases of the junction left unmatched. The CDR3 is 17 amino acids. Written as DNA, the CDR3 is TGTGCCAGCAGCTTGGATGTAGGACTAGCGGGTATAGATACGCAGTATTTT. Residues: CASSLDVGLAGIDTQYF.

V and J are TRBV11-3 and TRBJ2-5; 9 nucleotides align to TRBD2. The CDR3 spans 14 residues. Germline lookup yields CDR1 SGHNT and CDR2 YENEEA. J lost 7 bases, V lost 4 bases, and 7 bases had no gene match. CDR3 amino acids: CASSSLGLAGTQYF. CDR3 bases: TGTGCCAGCAGCTCATTGGGACTAGCAGGGACCCAGTACTTC.

The chain has TRBV29-1 and TRBJ1-2; 8 bases agree with TRBD1. Germline V CDR1 and CDR2: SQVTM, ANQGSEA. The CDR3 loop spans 14 amino acids. Trimming removed 4 bases from V and 3 bases from J; junction bases left unmatched: 7. CDR3 loop: CSVVAQGVYYGYTF. CDR3 bases: TGCAGCGTTGTTGCACAGGGGGTATACTATGGCTACACCTTC.

The V call is TRBV5-1, the J call TRBJ1-2; possible D gene TRBD1, 6 bases. From germline, CDR1 is SGHRS and CDR2 YFSETQ. This CDR3 has 11 amino acids. V was clipped by 5 bases and J by 7 bases, with 9 bases between them. The CDR3 DNA is TGCGCCAGCAGTCTACAGGGTGGCTACACCTTC. Amino acid sequence: CASSLQGGYTF.

The chain has TRBV6-5 and TRBJ1-1; possible D gene TRBD1, 5 bases. Trimming removed 5 bases at V and 1 base at J, with 11 bases between. The CDR3 length is 14 residues. The germline V gene has CDR1 MNHEY and CDR2 SVGAGI. The CDR3 DNA reads TGTGCCAGCAGTCGGGGGAGCGAGAACACTGAAGCTTTCTTT. This codes for CASSRGSENTEAFF.

The gene calls are TRBV19 and TRBJ2-4; the D call may be TRBD1 or TRBD2 (5 bases each). Germline V CDR1 and CDR2: LNHDA, SQIVND (reference sequence). CDR3 size: 19 residues. Trimming removed 3 bases from V and 3 bases from J, with 24 bases in between. CDR3 region: CASSIRGTPIPGGKNIQYF. The CDR3 coding sequence is TGTGCCAGTAGTATTCGTGGGACCCCCATCCCGGGTGGCAAAAACATTCAGTACTTC.